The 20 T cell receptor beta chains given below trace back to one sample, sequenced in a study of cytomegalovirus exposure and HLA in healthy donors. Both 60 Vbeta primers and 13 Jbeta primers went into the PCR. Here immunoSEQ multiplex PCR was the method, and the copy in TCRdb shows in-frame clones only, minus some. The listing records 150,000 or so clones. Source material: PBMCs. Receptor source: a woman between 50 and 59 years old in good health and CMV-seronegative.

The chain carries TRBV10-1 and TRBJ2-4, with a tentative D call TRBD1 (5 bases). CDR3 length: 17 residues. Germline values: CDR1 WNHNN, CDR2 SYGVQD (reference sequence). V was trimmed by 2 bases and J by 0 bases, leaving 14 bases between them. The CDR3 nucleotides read TGCGCCAGCAGTGAGAATAAGGGGCTCCTAGCCAAAAACATTCAGTACTTC. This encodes CASSENKGLLAKNIQYF.

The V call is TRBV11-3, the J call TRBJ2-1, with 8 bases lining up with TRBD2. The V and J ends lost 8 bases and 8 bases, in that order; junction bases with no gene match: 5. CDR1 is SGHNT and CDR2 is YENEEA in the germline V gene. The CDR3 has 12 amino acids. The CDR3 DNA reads TGTGCCAGCGGACGGGAGGGCGATGAGCAGTTCTTC. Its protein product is CASGREGDEQFF. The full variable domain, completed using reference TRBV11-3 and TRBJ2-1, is EAGVVQSPRYKIIEKKQPVAFWCNPISGHNTLYWYLQNLGQGPELLIRYENEEAVDDSQLPKDRFSAERLKGVDSTLKIQPAELGDSAVYLCASGREGDEQFFGPGTRLTVL.

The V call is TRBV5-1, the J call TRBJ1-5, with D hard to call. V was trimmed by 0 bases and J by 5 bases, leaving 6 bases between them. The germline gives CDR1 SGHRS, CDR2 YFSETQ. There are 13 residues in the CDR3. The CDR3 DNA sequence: TGCGCCAGCAGCTTGGACAGTTATCAGCCCCAGCATTTT. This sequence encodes CASSLDSYQPQHF.

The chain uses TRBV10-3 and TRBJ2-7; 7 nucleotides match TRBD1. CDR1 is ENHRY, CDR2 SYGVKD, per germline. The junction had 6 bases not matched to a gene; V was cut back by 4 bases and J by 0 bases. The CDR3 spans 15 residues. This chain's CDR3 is CAISGGGTASYEQYF. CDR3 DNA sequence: TGTGCCATCAGTGGGGGTGGGACAGCCTCCTACGAGCAGTACTTC.

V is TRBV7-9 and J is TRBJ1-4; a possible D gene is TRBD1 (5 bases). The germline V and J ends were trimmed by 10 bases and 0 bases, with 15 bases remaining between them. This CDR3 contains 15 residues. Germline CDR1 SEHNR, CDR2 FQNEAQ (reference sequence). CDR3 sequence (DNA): TGTGCCACAAATGACCAGGGTGCAACTAATGAAAAACTGTTTTTT. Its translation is CATNDQGATNEKLFF.

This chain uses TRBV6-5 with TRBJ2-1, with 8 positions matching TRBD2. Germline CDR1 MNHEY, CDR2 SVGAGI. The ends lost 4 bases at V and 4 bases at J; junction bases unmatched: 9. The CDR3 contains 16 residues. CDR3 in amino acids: CASSSLLAGPYNEQFF. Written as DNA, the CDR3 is TGTGCCAGCAGTTCCCTCCTAGCGGGCCCTTACAATGAGCAGTTCTTC.

This CDR3 is CASSIPGQETQYF. As DNA, the CDR3 is TGTGCCAGCAGCATTCCGGGACAAGAGACCCAGTACTTC. V gene TRBV28 combines with J gene TRBJ2-5, with a tentative D call TRBD2 (5 bases). Germline loops: CDR1 MDHEN, CDR2 SYDVKM. Trimming pared 6 bases from V and 2 bases from J, leaving 10 bases between. CDR3 length equals 13 residues.

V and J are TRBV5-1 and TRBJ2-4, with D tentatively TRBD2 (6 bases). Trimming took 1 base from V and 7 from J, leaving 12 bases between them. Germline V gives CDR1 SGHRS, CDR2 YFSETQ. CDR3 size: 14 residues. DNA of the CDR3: TGCGCCAGCAGCTTGACGGGAGAAGGCAACATTCAGTACTTC. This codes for CASSLTGEGNIQYF.

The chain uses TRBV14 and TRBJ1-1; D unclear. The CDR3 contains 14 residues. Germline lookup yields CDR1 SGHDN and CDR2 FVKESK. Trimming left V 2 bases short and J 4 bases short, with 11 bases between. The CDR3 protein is CASSQFARVTEAFF. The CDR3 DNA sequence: TGTGCCAGCAGCCAATTCGCTAGAGTCACTGAAGCTTTCTTT.

The CDR3 sequence: CASSVAAAWTYEQYF. The CDR3 DNA reads TGTGCCAGCAGCGTAGCTGCAGCGTGGACCTACGAGCAGTACTTC. The J gene is TRBJ2-7, the V gene TRBV9; D unclear. Germline V gene lookup returns CDR1 SGDLS and CDR2 YYNGEE. This CDR3 spans 15 amino acids. V was clipped by 0 bases and J by 2 bases, with 12 bases between them.

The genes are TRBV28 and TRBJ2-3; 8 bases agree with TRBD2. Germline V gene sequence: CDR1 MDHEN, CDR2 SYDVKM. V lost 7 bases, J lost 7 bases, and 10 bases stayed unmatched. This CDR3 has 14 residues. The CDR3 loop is CASTERGTSYTQYF. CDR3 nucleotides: TGTGCCAGCACCGAAAGGGGGACTAGTTATACGCAGTATTTT.

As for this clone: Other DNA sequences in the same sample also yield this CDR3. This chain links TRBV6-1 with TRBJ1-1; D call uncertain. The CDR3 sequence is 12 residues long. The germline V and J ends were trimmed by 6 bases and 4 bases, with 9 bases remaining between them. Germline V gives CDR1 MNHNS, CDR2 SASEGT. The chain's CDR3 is CASRRAGTEAFF. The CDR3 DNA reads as TGTGCCAGCAGACGGGCGGGCACTGAAGCTTTCTTT.

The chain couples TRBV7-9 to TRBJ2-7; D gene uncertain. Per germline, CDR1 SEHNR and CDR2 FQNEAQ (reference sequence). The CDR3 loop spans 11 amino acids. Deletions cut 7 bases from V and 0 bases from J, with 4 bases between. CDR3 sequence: CASTRSYEQYF. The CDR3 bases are TGTGCCAGCACCCGCTCCTACGAGCAGTACTTC.

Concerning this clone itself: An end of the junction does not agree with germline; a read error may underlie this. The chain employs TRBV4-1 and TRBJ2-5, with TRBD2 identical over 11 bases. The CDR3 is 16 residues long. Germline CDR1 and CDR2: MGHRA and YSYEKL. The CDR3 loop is CVSSSRLAGLQETQYF. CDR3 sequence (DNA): TGCGTCAGCAGCTCGCGACTAGCGGGACTACAAGAGACCCAGTACTTC.

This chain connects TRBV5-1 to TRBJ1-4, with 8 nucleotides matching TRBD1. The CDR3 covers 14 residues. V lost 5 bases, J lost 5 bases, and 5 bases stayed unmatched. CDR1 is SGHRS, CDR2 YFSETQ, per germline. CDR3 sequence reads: CASRAGTGNEKLFF. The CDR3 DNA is TGCGCCAGCAGGGCCGGGACAGGAAATGAAAAACTGTTTTTT. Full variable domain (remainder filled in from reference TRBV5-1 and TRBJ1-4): KAGVTQTPRYLIKTRGQQVTLSCSPISGHRSVSWYQQTPGQGLQFLFEYFSETQRNKGNFPGRFSGRQFSNSRSEMNVSTLELGDSALYLCASRAGTGNEKLFFGSGTQLSVL.

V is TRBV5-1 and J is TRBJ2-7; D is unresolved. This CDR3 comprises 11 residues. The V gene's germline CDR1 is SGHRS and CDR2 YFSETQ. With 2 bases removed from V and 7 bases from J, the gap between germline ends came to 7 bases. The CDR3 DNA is TGCGCCAGCAGCTTAGCGAAAGAGCAGTACTTC. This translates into CASSLAKEQYF.

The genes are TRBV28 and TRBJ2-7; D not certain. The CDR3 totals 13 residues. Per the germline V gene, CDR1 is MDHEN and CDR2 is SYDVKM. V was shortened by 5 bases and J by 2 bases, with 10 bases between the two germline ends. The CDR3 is CASSLQNPYEQYF. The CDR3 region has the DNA TGTGCCAGCAGTCTGCAGAATCCCTACGAGCAGTACTTC. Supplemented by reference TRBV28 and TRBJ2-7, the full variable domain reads DVKVTQSSRYLVKRTGEKVFLECVQDMDHENMFWYRQDPGLGLRLIYFSYDVKMKEKGDIPEGYSVSREKKERFSLILESASTNQTSMYLCASSLQNPYEQYFGPGTRLTVT.

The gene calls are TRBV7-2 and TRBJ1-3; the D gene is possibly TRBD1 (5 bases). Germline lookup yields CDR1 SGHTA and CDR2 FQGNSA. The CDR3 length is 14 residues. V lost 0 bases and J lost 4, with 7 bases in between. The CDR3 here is CASSLAGVGNTIYF. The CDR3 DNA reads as TGTGCCAGCAGCTTAGCAGGGGTCGGAAACACCATATATTTT.

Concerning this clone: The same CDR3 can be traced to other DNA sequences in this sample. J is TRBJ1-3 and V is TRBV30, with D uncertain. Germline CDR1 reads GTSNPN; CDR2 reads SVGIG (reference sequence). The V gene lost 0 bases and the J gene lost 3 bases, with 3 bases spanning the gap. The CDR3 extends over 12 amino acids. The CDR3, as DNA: TGTGCCTGGAGTGTACTTGGAAACACCATATATTTT. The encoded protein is CAWSVLGNTIYF.

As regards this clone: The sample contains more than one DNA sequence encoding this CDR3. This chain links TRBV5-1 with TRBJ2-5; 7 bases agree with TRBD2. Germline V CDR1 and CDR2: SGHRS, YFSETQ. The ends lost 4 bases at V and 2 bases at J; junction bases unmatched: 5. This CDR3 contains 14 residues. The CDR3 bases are TGCGCCAGCAGCGTAGGGACTACACAAGAGACCCAGTACTTC. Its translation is CASSVGTTQETQYF.